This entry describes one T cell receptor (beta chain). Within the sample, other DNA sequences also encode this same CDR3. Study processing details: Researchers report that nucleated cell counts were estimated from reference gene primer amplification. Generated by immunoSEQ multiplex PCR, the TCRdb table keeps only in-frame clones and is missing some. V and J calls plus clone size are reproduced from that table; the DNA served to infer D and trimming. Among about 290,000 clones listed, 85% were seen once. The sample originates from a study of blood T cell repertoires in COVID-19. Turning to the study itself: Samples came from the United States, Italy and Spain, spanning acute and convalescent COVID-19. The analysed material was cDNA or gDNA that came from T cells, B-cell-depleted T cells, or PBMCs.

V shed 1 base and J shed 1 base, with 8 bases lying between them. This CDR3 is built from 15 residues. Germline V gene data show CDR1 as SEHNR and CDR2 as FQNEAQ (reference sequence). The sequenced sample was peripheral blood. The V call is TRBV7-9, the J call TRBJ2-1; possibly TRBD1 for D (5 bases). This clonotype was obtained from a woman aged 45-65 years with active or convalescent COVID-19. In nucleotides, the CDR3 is TGTGCCAGCAGCTTAGTTCAGGGTTCCTACAATGAGCAGTTCTTC. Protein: CASSLVQGSYNEQFF.